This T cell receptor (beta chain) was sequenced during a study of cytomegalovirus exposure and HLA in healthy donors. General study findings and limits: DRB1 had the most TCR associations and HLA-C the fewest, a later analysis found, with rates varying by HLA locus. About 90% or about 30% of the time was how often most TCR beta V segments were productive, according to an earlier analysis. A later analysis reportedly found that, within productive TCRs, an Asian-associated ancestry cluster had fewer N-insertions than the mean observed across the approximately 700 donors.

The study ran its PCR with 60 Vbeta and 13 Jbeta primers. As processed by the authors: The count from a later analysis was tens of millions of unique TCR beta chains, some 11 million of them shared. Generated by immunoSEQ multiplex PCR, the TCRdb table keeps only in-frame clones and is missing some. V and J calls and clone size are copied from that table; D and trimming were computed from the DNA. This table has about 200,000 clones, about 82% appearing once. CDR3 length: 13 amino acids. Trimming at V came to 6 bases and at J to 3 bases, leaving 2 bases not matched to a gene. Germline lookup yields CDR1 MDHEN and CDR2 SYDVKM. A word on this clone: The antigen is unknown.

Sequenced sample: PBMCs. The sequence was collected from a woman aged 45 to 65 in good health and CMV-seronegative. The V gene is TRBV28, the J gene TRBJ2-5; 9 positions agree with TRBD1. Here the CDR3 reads CASSWTGEETQYF. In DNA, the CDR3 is TGTGCCAGCAGCTGGACAGGGGAAGAGACCCAGTACTTC. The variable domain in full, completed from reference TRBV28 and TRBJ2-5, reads DVKVTQSSRYLVKRTGEKVFLECVQDMDHENMFWYRQDPGLGLRLIYFSYDVKMKEKGDIPEGYSVSREKKERFSLILESASTNQTSMYLCASSWTGEETQYFGPGTRLLVL.